This TCR beta chain emerged from a study of T cell repertoires in cytomegalovirus infection. TCRdb re-analysed the reads in MiXCR, keeping a single row per CDR3 protein. Among some 120,000 distinct CDR3 sequences listed, 10% were seen once. Germline CDR1 and CDR2: SGHTA and FQGNSA. This CDR3 is built from 15 residues. Trimming shortened V by 0 bases and J by 7 bases, and 13 bases separated the two germline ends. This clonotype has at least ten counts. Its antigen is still unknown. General observations from the study: HLA-C-restricted CMV clonotypes gave the most frequent clonotype in two of eight donors.

Material for sequencing was PBMCs, sequenced either directly or after in vitro stimulation (not recorded which). This clonotype was obtained from a human donor in good health (CMV status not recorded). Some clones in this sample may be carry-over from other donors' samples. This sequence joins TRBV7-2 and TRBJ1-5; D gene uncertain. This CDR3 is CASSLAPGKGQPQHF. The CDR3 bases are TGTGCCAGCAGCTTAGCTCCGGGGAAGGGACAGCCCCAGCATTTT. Full variable domain (remainder filled in from reference TRBV7-2 and TRBJ1-5): GAGVSQSPSNKVTEKGKDVELRCDPISGHTALYWYRQSLGQGLEFLIYFQGNSAPDKSGLPSDRFSAERTGGSVSTLTIQRTQQEDSAVYLCASSLAPGKGQPQHFGDGTRLSIL.